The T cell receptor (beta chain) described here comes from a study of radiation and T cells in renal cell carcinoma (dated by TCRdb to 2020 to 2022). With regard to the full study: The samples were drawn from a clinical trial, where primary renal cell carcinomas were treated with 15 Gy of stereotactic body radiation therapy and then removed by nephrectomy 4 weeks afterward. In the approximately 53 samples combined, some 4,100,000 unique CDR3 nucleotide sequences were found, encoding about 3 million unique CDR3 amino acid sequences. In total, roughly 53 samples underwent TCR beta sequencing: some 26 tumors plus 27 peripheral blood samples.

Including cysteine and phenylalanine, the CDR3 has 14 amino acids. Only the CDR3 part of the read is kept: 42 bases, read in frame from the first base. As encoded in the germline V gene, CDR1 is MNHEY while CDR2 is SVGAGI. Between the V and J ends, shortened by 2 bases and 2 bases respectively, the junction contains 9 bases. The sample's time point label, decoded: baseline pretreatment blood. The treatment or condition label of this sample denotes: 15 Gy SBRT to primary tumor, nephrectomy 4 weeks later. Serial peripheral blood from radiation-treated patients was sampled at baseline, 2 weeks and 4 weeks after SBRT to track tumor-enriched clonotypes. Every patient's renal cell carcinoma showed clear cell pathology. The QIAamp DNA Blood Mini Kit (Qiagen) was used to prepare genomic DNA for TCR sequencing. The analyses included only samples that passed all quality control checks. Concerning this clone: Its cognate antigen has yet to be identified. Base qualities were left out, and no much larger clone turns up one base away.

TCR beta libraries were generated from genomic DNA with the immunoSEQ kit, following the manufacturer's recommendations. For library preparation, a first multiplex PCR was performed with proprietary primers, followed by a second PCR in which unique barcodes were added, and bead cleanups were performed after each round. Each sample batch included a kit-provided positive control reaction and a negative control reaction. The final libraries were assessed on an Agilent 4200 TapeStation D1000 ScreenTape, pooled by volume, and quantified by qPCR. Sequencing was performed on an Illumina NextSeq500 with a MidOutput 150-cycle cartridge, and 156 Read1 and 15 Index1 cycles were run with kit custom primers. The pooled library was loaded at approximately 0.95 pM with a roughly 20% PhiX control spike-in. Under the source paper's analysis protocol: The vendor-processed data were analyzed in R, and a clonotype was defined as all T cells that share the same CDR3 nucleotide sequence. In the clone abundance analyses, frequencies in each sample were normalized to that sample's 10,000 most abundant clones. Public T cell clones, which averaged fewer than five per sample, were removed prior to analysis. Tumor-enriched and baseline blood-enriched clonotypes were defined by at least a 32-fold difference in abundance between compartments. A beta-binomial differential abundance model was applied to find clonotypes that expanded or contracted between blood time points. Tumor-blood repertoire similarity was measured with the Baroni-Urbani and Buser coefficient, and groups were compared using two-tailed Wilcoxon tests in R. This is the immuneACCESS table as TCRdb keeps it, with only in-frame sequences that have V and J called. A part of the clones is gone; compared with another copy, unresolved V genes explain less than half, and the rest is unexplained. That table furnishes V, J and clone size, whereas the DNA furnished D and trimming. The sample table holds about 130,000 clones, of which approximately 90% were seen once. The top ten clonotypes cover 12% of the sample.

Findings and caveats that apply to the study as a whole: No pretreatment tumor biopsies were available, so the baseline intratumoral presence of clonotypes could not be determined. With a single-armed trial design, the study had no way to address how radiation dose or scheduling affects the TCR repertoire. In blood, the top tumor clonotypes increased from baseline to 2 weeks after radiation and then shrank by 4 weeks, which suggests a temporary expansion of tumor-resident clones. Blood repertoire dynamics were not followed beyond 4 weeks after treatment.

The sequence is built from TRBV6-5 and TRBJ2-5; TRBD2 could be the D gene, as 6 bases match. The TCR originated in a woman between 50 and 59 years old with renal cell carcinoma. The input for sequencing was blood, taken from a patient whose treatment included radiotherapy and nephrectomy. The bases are TGTGCCAGCAGTTACGCGGGGAAACAAGAGACCCAGTACTTC. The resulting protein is CASSYAGKQETQYF.